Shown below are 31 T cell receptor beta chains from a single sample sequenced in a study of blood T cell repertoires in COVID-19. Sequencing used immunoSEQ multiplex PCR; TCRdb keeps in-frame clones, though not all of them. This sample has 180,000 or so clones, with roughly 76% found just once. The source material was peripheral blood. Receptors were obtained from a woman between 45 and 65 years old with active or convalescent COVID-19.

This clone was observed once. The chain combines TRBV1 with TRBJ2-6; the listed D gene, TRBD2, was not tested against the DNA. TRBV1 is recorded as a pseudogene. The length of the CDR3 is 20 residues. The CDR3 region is CTSSQDMWASGRDGANVLTF. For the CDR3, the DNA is TGCACCAGCAGCCAAGATATGTGGGCTAGCGGGAGGGACGGGGCCAACGTCCTGACTTTC.

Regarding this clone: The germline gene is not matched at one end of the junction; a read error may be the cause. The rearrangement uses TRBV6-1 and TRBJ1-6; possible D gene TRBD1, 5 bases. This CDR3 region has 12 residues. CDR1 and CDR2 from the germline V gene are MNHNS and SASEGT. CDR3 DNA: TGTGCCAGCAGTGAGCGTAGGGGCCCGTTGCGCTTT. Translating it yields CASSERRGPLRF.

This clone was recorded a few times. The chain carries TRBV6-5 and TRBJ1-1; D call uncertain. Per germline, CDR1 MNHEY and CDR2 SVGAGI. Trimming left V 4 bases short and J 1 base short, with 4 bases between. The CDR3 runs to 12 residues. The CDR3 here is CASSSRNTEAFF. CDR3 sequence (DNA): TGTGCCAGCAGTTCCAGGAACACTGAAGCTTTCTTT.

CDR3 loop: CASSGQASSGANVLTF. Written as DNA, the CDR3 is TGTGCCAGCAGCGGACAGGCGAGCTCTGGGGCCAACGTCCTGACTTTC. The rearrangement links TRBV2 to TRBJ2-6; 7 nucleotides align to TRBD1. The CDR3 consists of 16 residues. Trimming at V came to 6 bases and at J to 0 bases, leaving 5 bases not matched to a gene. Germline loops: CDR1 SNHLY, CDR2 FYNNEI.

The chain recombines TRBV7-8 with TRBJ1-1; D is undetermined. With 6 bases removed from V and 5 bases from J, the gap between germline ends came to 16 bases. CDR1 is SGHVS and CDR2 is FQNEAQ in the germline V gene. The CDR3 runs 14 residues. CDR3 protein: CASRERVEKTEAFF. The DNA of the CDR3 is TGTGCCAGCAGGGAGAGGGTGGAAAAAACTGAAGCTTTCTTT.

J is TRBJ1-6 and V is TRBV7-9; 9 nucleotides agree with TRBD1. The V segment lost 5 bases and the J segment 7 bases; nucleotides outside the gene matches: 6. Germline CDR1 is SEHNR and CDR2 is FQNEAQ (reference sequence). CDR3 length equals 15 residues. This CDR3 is CASSPGQGRNSPLHF. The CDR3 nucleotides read TGTGCCAGCAGCCCCGGACAGGGGAGGAATTCACCCCTCCACTTT. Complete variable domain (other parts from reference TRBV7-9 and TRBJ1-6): DTGVSQNPRHKITKRGQNVTFRCDPISEHNRLYWYRQTLGQGPEFLTYFQNEAQLEKSRLLSDRFSAERPKGSFSTLEIQRTEQGDSAMYLCASSPGQGRNSPLHFGNGTRLTVT.

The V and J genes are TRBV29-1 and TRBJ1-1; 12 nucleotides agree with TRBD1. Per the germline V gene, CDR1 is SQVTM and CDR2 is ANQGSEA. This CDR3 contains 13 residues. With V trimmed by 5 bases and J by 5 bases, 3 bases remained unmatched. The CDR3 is CSVWDRGLTEAFF. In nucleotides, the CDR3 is TGCAGCGTTTGGGACAGGGGGCTAACTGAAGCTTTCTTT.

The CDR3 here is CASSKQTGSSYNSPLHF. The CDR3 region has the DNA TGCGCCAGCAGCAAGCAGACAGGGAGCTCCTATAATTCACCCCTCCACTTT. V is TRBV4-3 and J is TRBJ1-6; 7 bases match TRBD1. With V trimmed by 5 bases and J by 0 bases, 7 bases remained unmatched. The CDR3 length is 17 residues. Germline V gene data show CDR1 as LGHNA and CDR2 as YSLEER.

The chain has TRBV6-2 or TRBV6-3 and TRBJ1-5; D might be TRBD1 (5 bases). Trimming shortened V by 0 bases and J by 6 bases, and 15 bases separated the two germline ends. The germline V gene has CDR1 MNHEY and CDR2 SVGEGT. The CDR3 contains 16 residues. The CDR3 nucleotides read TGTGCCAGCAGTTACTCGGCTGGGGCTCGGTTTCAGCCCCAGCATTTT. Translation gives CASSYSAGARFQPQHF.

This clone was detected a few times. CDR3 in amino acids: CAWSFGGSQPQHF. The CDR3 DNA reads TGTGCCTGGAGTTTCGGTGGGAGTCAGCCCCAGCATTTT. V usage is TRBV30 and J usage is TRBJ1-5; D not resolved. The CDR3 is made up of 13 amino acids. Germline V gene data show CDR1 as GTSNPN and CDR2 as SVGIG (reference sequence). Between the trimmed V and J ends, which lost 2 bases and 6 bases, there was a span of 11 bases.

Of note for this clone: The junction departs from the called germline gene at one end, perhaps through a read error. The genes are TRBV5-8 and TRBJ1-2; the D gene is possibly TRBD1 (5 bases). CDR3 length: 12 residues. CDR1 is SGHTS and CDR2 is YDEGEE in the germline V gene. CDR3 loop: CASSLLGREGSF. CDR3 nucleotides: TGTGCCAGCAGCTTGTTAGGCAGGGAAGGCTCCTTC.

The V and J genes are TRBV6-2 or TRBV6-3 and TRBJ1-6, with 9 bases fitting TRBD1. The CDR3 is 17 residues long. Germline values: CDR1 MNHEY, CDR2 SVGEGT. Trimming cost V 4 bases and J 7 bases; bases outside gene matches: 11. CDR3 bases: TGTGCCAGCAGTTTGGGGAGTTACAGGGGGCGAAATTCACCCCTCCACTTT. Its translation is CASSLGSYRGRNSPLHF.

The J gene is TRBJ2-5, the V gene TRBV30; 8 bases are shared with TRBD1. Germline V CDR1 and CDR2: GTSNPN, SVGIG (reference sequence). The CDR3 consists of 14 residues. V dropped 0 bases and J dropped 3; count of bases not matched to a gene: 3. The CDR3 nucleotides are TGTGCCTGGAGTGTACGACAGGGGAAAGAGACCCAGTACTTC. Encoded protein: CAWSVRQGKETQYF. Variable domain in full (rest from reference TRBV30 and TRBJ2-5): SQTIHQWPATLVQPVGSPLSLECTVEGTSNPNLYWYRQAAGRGLQLLFYSVGIGQISSEVPQNLSASRPQDRQFILSSKKLLLSDSGFYLCAWSVRQGKETQYFGPGTRLLVL.

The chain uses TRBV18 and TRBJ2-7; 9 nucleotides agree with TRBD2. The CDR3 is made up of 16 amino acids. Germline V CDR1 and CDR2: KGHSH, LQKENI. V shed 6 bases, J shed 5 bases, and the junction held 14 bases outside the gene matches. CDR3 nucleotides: TGTGCCAGCTCCTCCGGCGGGAGGGACTTAGGCAACGAGCAGTACTTC. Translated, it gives CASSSGGRDLGNEQYF.

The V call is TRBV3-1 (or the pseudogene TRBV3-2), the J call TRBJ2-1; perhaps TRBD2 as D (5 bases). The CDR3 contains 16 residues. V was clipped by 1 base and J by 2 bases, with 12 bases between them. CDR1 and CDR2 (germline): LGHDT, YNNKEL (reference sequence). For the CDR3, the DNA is TGTGCCAGCAGCCAAGGAGGAGCGGTCACCTACAATGAGCAGTTCTTC. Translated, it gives CASSQGGAVTYNEQFF.

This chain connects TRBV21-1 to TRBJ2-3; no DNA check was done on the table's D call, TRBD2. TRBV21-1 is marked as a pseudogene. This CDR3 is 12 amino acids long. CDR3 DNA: TGTGCCAGCAGCTGCGGGGGGGATACGCAGTATTTT. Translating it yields CASSCGGDTQYF.

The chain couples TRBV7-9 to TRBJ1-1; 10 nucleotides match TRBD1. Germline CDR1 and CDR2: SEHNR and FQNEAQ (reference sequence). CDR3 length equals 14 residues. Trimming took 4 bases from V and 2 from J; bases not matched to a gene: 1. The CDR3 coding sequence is TGTGCCAGCAGCTGGGACAGGGGAAACACTGAAGCTTTCTTT. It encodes CASSWDRGNTEAFF. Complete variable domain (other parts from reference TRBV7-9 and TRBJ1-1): DTGVSQNPRHKITKRGQNVTFRCDPISEHNRLYWYRQTLGQGPEFLTYFQNEAQLEKSRLLSDRFSAERPKGSFSTLEIQRTEQGDSAMYLCASSWDRGNTEAFFGQGTRLTVV.

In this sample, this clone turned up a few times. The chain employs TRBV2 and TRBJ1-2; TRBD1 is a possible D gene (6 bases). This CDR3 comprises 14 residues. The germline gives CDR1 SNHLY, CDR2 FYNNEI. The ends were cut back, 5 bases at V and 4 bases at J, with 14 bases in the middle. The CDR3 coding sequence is TGTGCCAGCAGTCTCGCCCGACAGGCCTATGGCTACACCTTC. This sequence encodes CASSLARQAYGYTF.

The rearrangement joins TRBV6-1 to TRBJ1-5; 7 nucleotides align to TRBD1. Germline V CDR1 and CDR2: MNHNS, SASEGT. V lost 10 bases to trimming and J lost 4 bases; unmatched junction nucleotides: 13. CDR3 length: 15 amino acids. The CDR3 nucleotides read TGTGCCACCGGACAGGCTGGAGGTCCAAATCAGCCCCAGCATTTT. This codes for CATGQAGGPNQPQHF.

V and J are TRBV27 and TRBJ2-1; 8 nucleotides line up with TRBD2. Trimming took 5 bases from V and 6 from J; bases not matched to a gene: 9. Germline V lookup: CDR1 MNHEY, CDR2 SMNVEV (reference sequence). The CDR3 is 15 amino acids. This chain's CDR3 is CASSGLAGEVNEQFF. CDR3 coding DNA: TGTGCCAGCAGTGGGCTAGCGGGCGAGGTCAATGAGCAGTTCTTC.

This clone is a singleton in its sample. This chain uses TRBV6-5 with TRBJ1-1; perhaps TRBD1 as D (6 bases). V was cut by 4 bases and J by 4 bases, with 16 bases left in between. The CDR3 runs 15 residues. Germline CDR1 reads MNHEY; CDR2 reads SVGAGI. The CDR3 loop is CASSSQGRGGTEAFF. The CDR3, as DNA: TGTGCCAGCAGTTCCCAGGGGCGGGGGGGCACTGAAGCTTTCTTT.

The CDR3 protein is CASSLGERGGPAPEQFF. As DNA, the CDR3 is TGTGCCAGCAGCTTGGGCGAGCGGGGAGGGCCTGCCCCTGAGCAGTTCTTC. The chain joins TRBV7-2 to TRBJ2-1; 7 bases agree with TRBD2. Germline values: CDR1 SGHTA, CDR2 FQGNSA. This CDR3 comprises 17 residues. V gave up 3 bases and J gave up 9 bases; unmatched junction bases: 17.

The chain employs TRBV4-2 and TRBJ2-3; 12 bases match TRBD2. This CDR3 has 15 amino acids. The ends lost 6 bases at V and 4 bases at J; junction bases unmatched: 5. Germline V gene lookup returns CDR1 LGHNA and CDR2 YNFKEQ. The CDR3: CASRGLAGRADTQYF. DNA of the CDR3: TGTGCCAGCAGGGGACTAGCGGGTCGGGCAGATACGCAGTATTTT.

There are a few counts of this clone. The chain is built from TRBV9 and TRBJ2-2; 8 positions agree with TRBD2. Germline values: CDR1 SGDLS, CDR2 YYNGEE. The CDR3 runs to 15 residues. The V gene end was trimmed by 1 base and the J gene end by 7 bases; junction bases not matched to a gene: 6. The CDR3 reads CASSVSVSGIGELFF. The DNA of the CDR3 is TGTGCCAGCAGCGTAAGCGTTAGCGGGATCGGGGAGCTGTTTTTT.

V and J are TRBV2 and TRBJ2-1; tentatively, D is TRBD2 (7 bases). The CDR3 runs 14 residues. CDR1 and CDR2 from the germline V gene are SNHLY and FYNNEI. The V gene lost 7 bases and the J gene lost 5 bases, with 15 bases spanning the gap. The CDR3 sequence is CASNGGPLHNEQFF. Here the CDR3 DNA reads TGTGCCAGCAACGGGGGGCCCCTCCACAATGAGCAGTTCTTC.

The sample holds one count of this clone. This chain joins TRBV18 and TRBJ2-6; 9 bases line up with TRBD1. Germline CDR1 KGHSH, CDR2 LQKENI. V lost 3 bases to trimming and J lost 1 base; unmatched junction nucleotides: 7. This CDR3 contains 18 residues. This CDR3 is CASSPTDRGASGANVLTF. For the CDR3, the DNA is TGTGCCAGCTCACCGACGGACAGGGGAGCTTCTGGGGCCAACGTCCTGACTTTC.

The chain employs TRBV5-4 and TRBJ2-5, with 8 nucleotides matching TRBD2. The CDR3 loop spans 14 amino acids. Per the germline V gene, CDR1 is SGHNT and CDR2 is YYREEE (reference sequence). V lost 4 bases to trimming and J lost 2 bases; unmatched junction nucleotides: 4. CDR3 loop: CASSAGGGQETQYF. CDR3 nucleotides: TGTGCCAGCAGCGCCGGGGGGGGGCAAGAGACCCAGTACTTC.

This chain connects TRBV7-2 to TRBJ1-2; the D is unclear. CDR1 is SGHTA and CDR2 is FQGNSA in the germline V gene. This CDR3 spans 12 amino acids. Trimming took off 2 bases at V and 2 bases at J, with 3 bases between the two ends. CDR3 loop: CASSLRNYGYTF. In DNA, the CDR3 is TGTGCCAGCAGCTTACGGAACTATGGCTACACCTTC.

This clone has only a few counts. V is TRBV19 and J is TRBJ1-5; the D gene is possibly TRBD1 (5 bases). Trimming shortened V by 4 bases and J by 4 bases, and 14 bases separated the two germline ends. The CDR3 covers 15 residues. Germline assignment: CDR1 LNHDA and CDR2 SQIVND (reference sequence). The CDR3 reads CASSTAAGRNQPQHF. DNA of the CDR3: TGTGCCAGTAGTACGGCTGCAGGGAGGAATCAGCCCCAGCATTTT.

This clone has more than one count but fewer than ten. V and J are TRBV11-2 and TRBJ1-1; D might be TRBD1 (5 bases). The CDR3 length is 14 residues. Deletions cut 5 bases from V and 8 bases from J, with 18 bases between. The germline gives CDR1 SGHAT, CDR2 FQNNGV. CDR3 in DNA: TGTGCCAGCAGCCCGGGGGTATCGGGGTTGGAAGCTTTCTTT. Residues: CASSPGVSGLEAFF.

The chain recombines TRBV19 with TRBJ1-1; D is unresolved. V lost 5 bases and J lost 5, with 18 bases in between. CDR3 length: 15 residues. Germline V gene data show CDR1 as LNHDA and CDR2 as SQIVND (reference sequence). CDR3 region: CASSPQEGIGTEAFF. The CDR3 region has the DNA TGTGCCAGTAGTCCCCAAGAGGGAATTGGGACTGAAGCTTTCTTT.